This T cell receptor (beta chain) was profiled in a study of sequential checkpoint blockade in melanoma. As to treatment: randomized to nivolumab then ipilimumab (arm A) or the reverse (arm B). TCRdb's table, derived via immunoSEQ multiplex PCR, lists solely in-frame clones and lacks some. The sample lists about 20,000 clones, roughly 73% occurring once. Sequencing used tumor tissue (inferred from file names), obtained from a patient given nivolumab and ipilimumab in sequence. The source is a human donor with melanoma.

DNA for the CDR3: TGCGCCAGCAGTCAGGGGACGGGCAATCAGCCCCAGCATTTT. Protein: CASSQGTGNQPQHF. This chain links TRBV5-1 with TRBJ1-5, with a weak D call TRBD1 (6 bases). V was shortened by 5 bases and J by 2 bases, with 11 bases between the two germline ends. The germline CDR1 and CDR2 sequences are SGHRS and YFSETQ. The CDR3 spans 14 residues.